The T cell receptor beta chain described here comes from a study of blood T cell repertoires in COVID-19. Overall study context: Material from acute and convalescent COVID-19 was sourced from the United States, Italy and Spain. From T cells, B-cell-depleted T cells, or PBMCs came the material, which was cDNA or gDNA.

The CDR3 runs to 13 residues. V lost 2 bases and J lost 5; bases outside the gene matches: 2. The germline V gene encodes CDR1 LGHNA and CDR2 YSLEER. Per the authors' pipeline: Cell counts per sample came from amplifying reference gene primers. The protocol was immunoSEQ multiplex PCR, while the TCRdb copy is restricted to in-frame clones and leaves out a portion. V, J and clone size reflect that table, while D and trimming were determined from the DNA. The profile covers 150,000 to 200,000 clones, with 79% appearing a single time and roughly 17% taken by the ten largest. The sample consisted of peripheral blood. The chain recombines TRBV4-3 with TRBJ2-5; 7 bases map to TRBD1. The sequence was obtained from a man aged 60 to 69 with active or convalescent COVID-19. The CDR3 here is CASSQRGQETQYF. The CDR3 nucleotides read TGCGCCAGCAGCCAAAGGGGACAGGAGACCCAGTACTTC.